Below, 25 T cell receptor beta chains from the same sample are listed, as sequenced in a study of T cells after yellow fever vaccination. TCRdb reprocessed the 5' RACE reads with MiXCR, giving one entry per CDR3 protein. The sample contains approximately 260,000 distinct CDR3 sequences, around 5.3% of which appear only once. The sequenced sample was CD4+ T cells sorted from PBMCs, obtained on the day of the yellow fever booster vaccination. The receptors shown here come from a man younger than 30 who received the YFV17D yellow fever vaccine.

The chain has TRBV2 and TRBJ2-2, with TRBD2 matching 8 bases. The CDR3 covers 15 residues. CDR1 is SNHLY and CDR2 is FYNNEI in the germline V gene. The ends lost 6 bases at V and 7 bases at J; junction bases unmatched: 10. This CDR3 is CASRTSWTSSGELFF. CDR3 coding DNA: TGTGCCAGCAGGACCTCCTGGACTAGCAGCGGGGAGCTGTTTTTT.

This clonotype was seen repeatedly, ten times or more. V gene TRBV4-2 combines with J gene TRBJ1-4; D may be TRBD1 (6 bases). The germline V gene encodes CDR1 LGHNA and CDR2 YNFKEQ. CDR3 length: 13 residues. V gave up 8 bases and J gave up 8 bases, with 15 bases separating them. The CDR3 DNA sequence: TGTGCCAGCGTCCGGGGGGCAGGAGAAAAACTGTTTTTT. It encodes CASVRGAGEKLFF.

This clonotype was picked up many times. The genes are TRBV27 and TRBJ2-1; 9 bases match TRBD1. The CDR3 extends over 15 amino acids. Germline V gene sequence: CDR1 MNHEY, CDR2 SMNVEV (reference sequence). V lost 7 bases, J lost 8 bases, and 12 bases stayed unmatched. CDR3 sequence: CASTLDRTGVDEQFF. The CDR3 DNA sequence: TGTGCCAGCACCCTGGACCGGACAGGGGTAGATGAGCAGTTCTTC.

This clonotype was counted only a few times. The chain links TRBV7-9 to TRBJ2-5, with D possibly TRBD1 on 6 matching bases. The V and J ends lost 1 base and 1 base respectively, with 10 bases between them. The germline CDR1 and CDR2 sequences are SEHNR and FQNEAQ (reference sequence). This CDR3 has 15 amino acids. The CDR3 DNA is TGTGCCAGCAGCTTAGGGACAGTGATCCAAGAGACCCAGTACTTC. This gives the protein CASSLGTVIQETQYF.

At least ten counts were recorded for this clonotype. This sequence joins TRBV7-3 and TRBJ2-5; D ambiguous. CDR1 and CDR2 (germline): SGHTA, FQGTGA. There are 13 residues in the CDR3. Between the trimmed V and J ends, which lost 4 bases and 6 bases, there was a span of 12 bases. CDR3 sequence: CASSSYLGKTQYF. Written as DNA, the CDR3 is TGTGCCAGCAGCTCCTATCTAGGAAAGACCCAGTACTTC. Drawing the rest from reference TRBV7-3 and TRBJ2-5, the complete variable domain is GAGVSQTPSNKVTEKGKYVELRCDPISGHTALYWYRQSLGQGPEFLIYFQGTGAADDSGLPNDRFFAVRPEGSVSTLKIQRTERGDSAVYLCASSSYLGKTQYFGPGTRLLVL.

The sample holds a few counts of this clonotype. This chain uses TRBV6-6 with TRBJ2-3, with TRBD1 identical over 7 bases. In germline, CDR1 is MNHNY, CDR2 SVGAGI (reference sequence). This CDR3 has 15 amino acids. Unmatched junction bases numbered 3, after V lost 2 bases and J lost 1 base. The CDR3 bases are TGTGCCAGCAGTTACGGGACAGTGCGCACAGATACGCAGTATTTT. This sequence encodes CASSYGTVRTDTQYF.

The chain couples TRBV6-5 to TRBJ2-3, with TRBD1 matching 7 bases. V lost 4 bases to trimming and J lost 2 bases; unmatched junction nucleotides: 6. The germline V gene encodes CDR1 MNHEY and CDR2 SVGAGI. The CDR3 is made up of 15 amino acids. The CDR3 loop is CASSSADRVTDTQYF. The CDR3 DNA reads TGTGCCAGCAGTTCCGCCGACAGGGTCACAGATACGCAGTATTTT.

This clonotype was observed a handful of times. The V and J genes are TRBV4-2 and TRBJ2-3, with unresolved D. The CDR3 covers 13 residues. The germline CDR1 and CDR2 sequences are LGHNA and YNFKEQ. V shed 1 base and J shed 4 bases, with 6 bases lying between them. CDR3 residues: CASSQGVADTQYF. Here the CDR3 DNA reads TGTGCCAGCAGCCAAGGAGTGGCAGATACGCAGTATTTT.

This clonotype has ten or more counts. The chain joins TRBV24-1 to TRBJ2-1; D is possibly TRBD1 (7 bases). Trimming removed 5 bases from V and 10 bases from J, with 14 bases in between. The CDR3 contains 13 residues. Germline loops: CDR1 KGHDR, CDR2 SFDVKD. In nucleotides, the CDR3 is TGTGCCACCAGTGTAACAGGGGCGGGGGAGCAGTTCTTC. It translates to CATSVTGAGEQFF.

The V call is TRBV20-1, the J call TRBJ2-3; tentative D call: TRBD1 (6 bases). The CDR3 has 15 amino acids. The V gene's germline CDR1 is DFQATT and CDR2 SNEGSKA (reference sequence). The ends were cut back, 6 bases at V and 0 bases at J, with 16 bases in the middle. CDR3 amino acids: CSAQGQRTSTDTQYF. The DNA of the CDR3 is TGCAGTGCACAGGGCCAGCGGACTAGCACAGATACGCAGTATTTT.

This clonotype has more than one count but fewer than ten. The CDR3 loop is CASRHLGGSDYGYTF. CDR3 DNA sequence: TGTGCCAGCCGACATCTGGGGGGCAGTGACTATGGCTACACCTTC. The chain combines TRBV11-2 with TRBJ1-2; possibly TRBD1 for D (6 bases). The CDR3 totals 15 residues. The ends were cut back, 8 bases at V and 3 bases at J, with 19 bases in the middle. CDR1 SGHAT and CDR2 FQNNGV come from the germline V gene.

The chain combines TRBV29-1 with TRBJ1-1, with D hard to call. This CDR3 is built from 14 residues. V lost 3 bases and J lost 6, with 17 bases in between. Per germline, CDR1 SQVTM and CDR2 ANQGSEA. CDR3 amino acids: CSVEQGGIGAEAFF. The CDR3 DNA follows: TGCAGCGTTGAGCAAGGTGGCATCGGCGCTGAAGCTTTCTTT.

This chain connects TRBV4-3 to TRBJ2-1, with D hard to call. V was pared by 0 bases and J by 10 bases, with 10 bases between. Germline V lookup: CDR1 LGHNA, CDR2 YSLEER. The CDR3 totals 13 residues. The CDR3 coding sequence is TGCGCCAGCAGCCAAGAACGCCCCTCCGAGCAGTTCTTC. It translates to CASSQERPSEQFF.

The chain carries TRBV7-3 and TRBJ1-6; perhaps TRBD1 as D (5 bases). Trimming took 5 bases from V and 7 from J, leaving 15 bases between them. Germline V gene lookup returns CDR1 SGHTA and CDR2 FQGTGA. The CDR3 spans 15 residues. The CDR3 here is CASSPGGGANSPLHF. The CDR3, as DNA: TGTGCCAGCAGCCCTGGGGGAGGGGCGAATTCACCCCTCCACTTT.

In its sample, this clonotype was seen many times. This rearrangement joins TRBV20-1 to TRBJ1-5; 7 nucleotides line up with TRBD1. The CDR3 extends over 14 amino acids. Unmatched junction bases numbered 7, after V lost 6 bases and J lost 2 bases. Germline loops: CDR1 DFQATT, CDR2 SNEGSKA (reference sequence). This CDR3 is CSAVTQGGNQPQHF. The CDR3 bases are TGCAGTGCCGTTACCCAGGGGGGCAATCAGCCCCAGCATTTT.

This clonotype was counted at least ten times. The chain recombines TRBV10-2 with TRBJ1-6; D is unresolved. This CDR3 region has 13 residues. Trimming stripped 1 base from V and 8 bases from J, with 6 bases between. The germline V gene has CDR1 WSHSY and CDR2 SAAADI. The CDR3 is CASSEFGYSPLHF. CDR3 nucleotides: TGCGCCAGCAGTGAGTTCGGGTATTCACCCCTCCACTTT.

V usage is TRBV3-1 and J usage is TRBJ2-7, with a weak D call TRBD2 (5 bases). The V gene lost 4 bases and the J gene lost 1 base, with 14 bases spanning the gap. This CDR3 has 15 residues. The germline gives CDR1 LGHDT, CDR2 YNNKEL (reference sequence). The CDR3 sequence: CASSPTRGQSYEQYF. The DNA of the CDR3 is TGTGCCAGCAGCCCCACGAGAGGGCAGTCCTACGAGCAGTACTTC.

This clonotype appeared many times. The V call is TRBV5-1, the J call TRBJ2-3; 13 nucleotides line up with TRBD2. Looked up from germline, CDR1 is SGHRS and CDR2 is YFSETQ. Trimming removed 4 bases from V and 6 bases from J; junction bases left unmatched: 5. CDR3 size: 15 residues. The CDR3 protein is CASSTQTSGGDTQYF. In DNA, the CDR3 is TGCGCCAGCAGCACTCAGACTAGCGGGGGGGATACGCAGTATTTT. Full variable domain (missing parts from reference TRBV5-1 and TRBJ2-3): KAGVTQTPRYLIKTRGQQVTLSCSPISGHRSVSWYQQTPGQGLQFLFEYFSETQRNKGNFPGRFSGRQFSNSRSEMNVSTLELGDSALYLCASSTQTSGGDTQYFGPGTRLTVL.

This clonotype was seen more than once but under ten times. This rearrangement joins TRBV12-3 or TRBV12-4 to TRBJ2-2; D remains ambiguous. V lost 5 bases to trimming and J lost 0 bases, with 16 bases between them. There are 17 residues in the CDR3. The CDR3 nucleotides are TGTGCCAGCAGTCCAAGCTCCGGGCCGACGAACACCGGGGAGCTGTTTTTT. The encoded protein is CASSPSSGPTNTGELFF.

This clonotype was counted at least ten times. The rearrangement uses TRBV10-2 and TRBJ2-3; the D gene is possibly TRBD2 (6 bases). V gave up 1 base and J gave up 1 base, with 9 bases separating them. The CDR3 spans 15 residues. Germline-derived CDR1 and CDR2 are WSHSY and SAAADI. The CDR3 spells CASSEWVAGTDTQYF. CDR3 bases: TGCGCCAGCAGTGAGTGGGTAGCGGGCACAGATACGCAGTATTTT.

This clonotype was detected ten times or more. The chain is built from TRBV14 and TRBJ2-5, with D unresolved. V lost 2 bases and J 0 bases, leaving 19 bases between the germline ends. Germline assignment: CDR1 SGHDN and CDR2 FVKESK. The CDR3 is 18 residues long. The CDR3 DNA reads as TGTGCCAGCAGCCAAATCAACCAGGCCCCCTCGTACCAAGAGACCCAGTACTTC. Translating it yields CASSQINQAPSYQETQYF. The variable domain in full, completed from reference TRBV14 and TRBJ2-5, reads EAGVTQFPSHSVIEKGQTVTLRCDPISGHDNLYWYRRVMGKEIKFLLHFVKESKQDESGMPNNRFLAERTGGTYSTLKVQPAELEDSGVYFCASSQINQAPSYQETQYFGPGTRLLVL.

The genes are TRBV20-1 and TRBJ2-1, with 8 bases fitting TRBD1. This CDR3 is built from 17 residues. The junction had 15 bases not matched to a gene; V was cut back by 8 bases and J by 0 bases. CDR1 DFQATT and CDR2 SNEGSKA come from the germline V gene (reference sequence). The CDR3 nucleotides read TGCAGTACTCGAACCCGACAGGGGTTAGGCTCCTACAATGAGCAGTTCTTC. Residues: CSTRTRQGLGSYNEQFF.

The chain employs TRBV10-2 and TRBJ2-3; 7 nucleotides line up with TRBD2. The CDR3 runs 16 residues. The V gene's germline CDR1 is WSHSY and CDR2 SAAADI. V shed 2 bases, J shed 4 bases, and the junction held 9 bases outside the gene matches. The CDR3 spells CASSEVFASGSDTQYF. CDR3 DNA: TGCGCCAGCAGTGAGGTTTTCGCTAGCGGTTCAGATACGCAGTATTTT.

This clonotype was counted many times. The rearrangement joins TRBV20-1 to TRBJ2-5, with TRBD2 matching over 9 bases. The J segment lost 5 bases and the V segment lost 2 bases, leaving 6 bases of the junction unmatched. CDR3 length: 14 residues. From germline, CDR1 is DFQATT and CDR2 SNEGSKA (reference sequence). The CDR3 coding sequence is TGCAGTGCTAGATTGAGCGGGGGGCACGAGACCCAGTACTTC. It encodes CSARLSGGHETQYF.

In its sample, this clonotype was seen a few times. CDR3 sequence (DNA): TGTGCCAGTAGTACTCCAACAGGGGCCCGCACAGATACGCAGTATTTT. It translates to CASSTPTGARTDTQYF. The rearrangement links TRBV19 to TRBJ2-3; TRBD1 aligns across 7 bases. The junction had 8 bases not matched to a gene; V was cut back by 4 bases and J by 1 base. CDR3 length equals 16 residues. CDR1 and CDR2 from the germline V gene are LNHDA and SQIVND (reference sequence).